Listed below are T cell receptor beta chains from one sample, sequenced in a study of T-cell reconstitution after alpha-beta-depleted transplantation in children. MiXCR, applied by TCRdb to the PCR reads, yields one record per CDR3 protein. The sample shows 450,000 to 700,000 distinct CDR3 sequences, roughly 30% of them seen only once. The specimen was PBMCs, collected before TCRalphabeta/CD19-depleted stem cell transplant. These receptor sequences come from a boy under three years old with Wiskott-Aldrich syndrome, due to receive a stem cell transplant. Each CDR3 is given with its conserved first and last residue. The order of the fields is clone size, V gene, CDR3 length, J gene, D gene, CDR3 DNA, CDR3 protein. A D gene is named only where the DNA matches it firmly. Not all rows give a size; the values are once, few, many and, for expanded clones, a class.

>.|TRBV10-3|16|TRBJ1-1|TRBD1
TGTGCCATCAGTGATTCCCGGACAGGGAAGAACACTGAAGCTTTCTTT
CAISDSRTGKNTEAFF
>few|TRBV6-1|15|TRBJ1-5|.
TGTGCCAGCAGTGGGTTGGAACAGATCAATCAGCCCCAGCATTTT
CASSGLEQINQPQHF
>few|TRBV2|14|TRBJ1-5|.
TGTGCCAGCAGTGAGGGGGGAGCGGGTCAGCCCCAGCATTTT
CASSEGGAGQPQHF
>.|TRBV10-3|13|TRBJ1-4|.
TGTGCCATCAGTGAGTCTTCTGATGAAAAACTGTTTTTT
CAISESSDEKLFF
>few|TRBV28|15|TRBJ2-5|TRBD2
TGTGCCAGCAGTTTATGGCTAGCGGGAGAAGAGACCCAGTACTTC
CASSLWLAGEETQYF
>few|TRBV12-3/TRBV12-4|15|TRBJ1-6|.
TGTGCCAGCAGGACCGACAGCTCCTATAATTCACCCCTCCACTTT
CASRTDSSYNSPLHF
>few|TRBV10-3|13|TRBJ2-3|.
TGTGCCATCAGTGTCCAGGAGGGGGATACGCAGTATTTT
CAISVQEGDTQYF
>.|TRBV27|17|TRBJ2-7|TRBD2
TGTGCCAGCAGTCCCTCCGGGGGAGGGCCTAATGTCTACGAGCAGTACTTC
CASSPSGGGPNVYEQYF
>.|TRBV4-1|19|TRBJ2-3|TRBD2
TGCGCCAGCAGCCAAGCCCTAGCGGCCGACCTCATCAGCACAGATACGCAGTATTTT
CASSQALAADLISTDTQYF
>.|TRBV6-1|12|TRBJ2-1|.
TGTGCCAGCAGTGGGACATCCGATGAGCAGTTCTTC
CASSGTSDEQFF
>.|TRBV20-1|12|TRBJ1-5|.
TGCAGTGCTAGTCGGGGAGGACAGCCCCAGCATTTT
CSASRGGQPQHF
>.|TRBV15|16|TRBJ2-1|TRBD2
TGTGCCACCAGCAACGGCCTAGCGGGAGTTATAAATGAGCAGTTCTTC
CATSNGLAGVINEQFF
>few|TRBV28|11|TRBJ2-7|.
TGTGCCAGCAGTTTTAGCCTAGGGCAGTACTTC
CASSFSLGQYF
>.|TRBV20-1|13|TRBJ2-7|.
TGCAGTGCTCCCGGAGTGTGGCTAGGCGAGCAGTACTTC
CSAPGVWLGEQYF
>.|TRBV5-5|16|TRBJ2-1|.
TGTGCCAGCAGCATCCTAGCGCACAGCTCCTACAATGAGCAGTTCTTC
CASSILAHSSYNEQFF
>few|TRBV5-1|13|TRBJ1-1|.
TGCGCCAGCAGCGGGCGGGGGACCACTGAAGCTTTCTTT
CASSGRGTTEAFF
>.|TRBV27|13|TRBJ2-1|.
TGTGCCAGCAGTTCGTGGTCCTACAATGAGCAGTTCTTC
CASSSWSYNEQFF
>few|TRBV12-3/TRBV12-4|14|TRBJ2-3|.
TGTGCCAGCAGCTTCCATTTATCCCCAGATACGCAGTATTTT
CASSFHLSPDTQYF
>few|TRBV6-1|16|TRBJ1-1|.
TGTGCCAGCGGTCCTCCGGGGGGCAGGGCGAACACTGAAGCTTTCTTT
CASGPPGGRANTEAFF
>.|TRBV12-3/TRBV12-4|15|TRBJ1-5|.
TGTGCCAGCAGTTTCAGGATAGGGAGCAATCAGCCCCAGCATTTT
CASSFRIGSNQPQHF
>.|TRBV28|14|TRBJ2-5|.
TGTGCCAGCAGGCGAGGAGGGAAGGGGGAGACCCAGTACTTC
CASRRGGKGETQYF
>once|TRBV5-1|16|TRBJ2-1|TRBD2
TGCGCCAGCAGCGCTTTGTTAGCGGGAACTTACAATGAGCAGTTCTTC
CASSALLAGTYNEQFF
>.|TRBV29-1|12|TRBJ2-3|TRBD2
TGCACCGGGACTAGTCCCTCAGATACGCAGTATTTT
CTGTSPSDTQYF
>once|TRBV20-1|15|TRBJ2-1|.
TGCAGTGCTAGAGATCCACAGGGGACTTACAATGAGCAGTTCTTC
CSARDPQGTYNEQFF
>.|TRBV10-2|14|TRBJ2-1|.
TGCGCCAGCGTGGTGGGCGGCAGAGGCCATGAGCAGTTCTTC
CASVVGGRGHEQFF
>.|TRBV20-1|14|TRBJ2-1|TRBD2
TGCAGTGCTAGTAGCGGGAGTTGGGTGGATGAGCAGTTCTTC
CSASSGSWVDEQFF
>few|TRBV15|16|TRBJ2-1|.
TGTGCCACCAGCAGAGGTCTGCAGGGTACGTACAATGAGCAGTTCTTC
CATSRGLQGTYNEQFF
>many|TRBV5-1|13|TRBJ2-5|.
TGCGCCAGCAGGACTAACCGACAAGAGACCCAGTACTTC
CASRTNRQETQYF
>.|TRBV20-1|16|TRBJ1-4|TRBD1
TGCAGTGCTCGGAAGGACAGGGGGTCCGCTAATGAAAAACTGTTTTTT
CSARKDRGSANEKLFF
>.|TRBV28|11|TRBJ2-1|.
TGTGCCAGCAGTTCATCGGATTACGAGTTCTTC
CASSSSDYEFF
>.|TRBV10-3|12|TRBJ1-2|.
TGTGCCATCAGTCTTTTGGGCTATGGCTACACCTTC
CAISLLGYGYTF
>.|TRBV7-9|16|TRBJ2-1|TRBD2
TGTGCCAGCAGCCCCCTAACCGGGACTAGATTTGGTGAGCAGTTCTTC
CASSPLTGTRFGEQFF
>few|TRBV5-1|17|TRBJ2-7|TRBD2
TGCGCCAGCAGCCCAGGACTAGCGGGGCTCCATGCTCGCGAGCAGTACTTC
CASSPGLAGLHAREQYF
>few|TRBV28|14|TRBJ1-3|.
TGTGCCAGCAGTTTCTCTATCTCTGGAAACACCATATATTTT
CASSFSISGNTIYF
>.|TRBV7-2|16|TRBJ2-5|TRBD2
TGTGCCAGCAGCTTAGGGCTAGCGGGAAACGGAGAGACCCAGTACTTC
CASSLGLAGNGETQYF
>few|TRBV7-2|14|TRBJ2-1|.
TGTGCCAGCAGCTTAGTAGGCGGACAGAACGAGCAGTTCTTC
CASSLVGGQNEQFF
>once|TRBV5-1|16|TRBJ2-7|.
TGCGCCAGCAGCCCTATCCCAGCCCCATCCTCCTACGAGCAGTACTTC
CASSPIPAPSSYEQYF
>.|TRBV7-2|11|TRBJ1-2|.
TGTGCCAGCAGCTTTACAGATGGCTACACCTTC
CASSFTDGYTF
>.|TRBV10-3|13|TRBJ2-7|TRBD1
TGTGCCATCAGACTGACAGGGGGCGACGAGCAGTACTTC
CAIRLTGGDEQYF
>.|TRBV19|14|TRBJ2-1|TRBD2
TGTGCCAGTAGCGCGACTAGCGCATTAAATGAGCAGTTCTTC
CASSATSALNEQFF
>.|TRBV10-3|14|TRBJ2-5|.
TGTGCCACCGCGAGGGGCGGTATTGAAGAGACCCAGTACTTC
CATARGGIEETQYF